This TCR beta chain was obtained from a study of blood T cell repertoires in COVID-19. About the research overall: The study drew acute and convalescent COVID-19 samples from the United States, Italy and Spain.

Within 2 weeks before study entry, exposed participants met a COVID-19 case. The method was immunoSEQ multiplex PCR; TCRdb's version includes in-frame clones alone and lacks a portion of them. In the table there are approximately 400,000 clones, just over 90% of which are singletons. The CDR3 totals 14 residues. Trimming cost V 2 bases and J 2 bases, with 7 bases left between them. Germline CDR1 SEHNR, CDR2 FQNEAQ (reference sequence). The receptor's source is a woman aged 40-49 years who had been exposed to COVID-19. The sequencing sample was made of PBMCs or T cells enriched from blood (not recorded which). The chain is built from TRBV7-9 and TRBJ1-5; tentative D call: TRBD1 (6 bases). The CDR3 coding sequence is TGTGCCAGCAGCTTACCAGGGGGCAATCAGCCCCAGCATTTT. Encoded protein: CASSLPGGNQPQHF.